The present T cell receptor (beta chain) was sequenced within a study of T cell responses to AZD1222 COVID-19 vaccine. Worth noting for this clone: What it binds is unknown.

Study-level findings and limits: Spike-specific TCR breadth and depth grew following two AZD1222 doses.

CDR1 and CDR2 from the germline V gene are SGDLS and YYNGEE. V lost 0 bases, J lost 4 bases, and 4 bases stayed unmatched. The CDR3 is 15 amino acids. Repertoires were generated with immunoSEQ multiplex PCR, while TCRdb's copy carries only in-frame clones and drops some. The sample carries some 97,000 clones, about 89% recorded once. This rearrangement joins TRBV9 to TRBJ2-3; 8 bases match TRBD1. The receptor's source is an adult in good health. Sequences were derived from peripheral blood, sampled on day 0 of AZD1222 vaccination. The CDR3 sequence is CASSVDRGIADTQYF. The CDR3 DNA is TGTGCCAGCAGCGTAGACAGGGGGATCGCAGATACGCAGTATTTT.